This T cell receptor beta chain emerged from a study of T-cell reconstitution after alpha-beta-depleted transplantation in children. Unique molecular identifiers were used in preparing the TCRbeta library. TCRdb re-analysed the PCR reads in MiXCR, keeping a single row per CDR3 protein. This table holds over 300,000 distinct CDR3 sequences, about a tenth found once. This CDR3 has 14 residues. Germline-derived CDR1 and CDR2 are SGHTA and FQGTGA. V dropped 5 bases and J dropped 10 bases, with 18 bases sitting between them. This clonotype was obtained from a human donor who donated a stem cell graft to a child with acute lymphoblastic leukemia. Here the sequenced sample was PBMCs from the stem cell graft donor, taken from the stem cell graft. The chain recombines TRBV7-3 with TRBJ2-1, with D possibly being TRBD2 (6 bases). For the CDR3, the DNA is TGTGCCAGCAGCGCCGTTAGGGAGGCAGGGGAGCAGTTCTTC. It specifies CASSAVREAGEQFF.